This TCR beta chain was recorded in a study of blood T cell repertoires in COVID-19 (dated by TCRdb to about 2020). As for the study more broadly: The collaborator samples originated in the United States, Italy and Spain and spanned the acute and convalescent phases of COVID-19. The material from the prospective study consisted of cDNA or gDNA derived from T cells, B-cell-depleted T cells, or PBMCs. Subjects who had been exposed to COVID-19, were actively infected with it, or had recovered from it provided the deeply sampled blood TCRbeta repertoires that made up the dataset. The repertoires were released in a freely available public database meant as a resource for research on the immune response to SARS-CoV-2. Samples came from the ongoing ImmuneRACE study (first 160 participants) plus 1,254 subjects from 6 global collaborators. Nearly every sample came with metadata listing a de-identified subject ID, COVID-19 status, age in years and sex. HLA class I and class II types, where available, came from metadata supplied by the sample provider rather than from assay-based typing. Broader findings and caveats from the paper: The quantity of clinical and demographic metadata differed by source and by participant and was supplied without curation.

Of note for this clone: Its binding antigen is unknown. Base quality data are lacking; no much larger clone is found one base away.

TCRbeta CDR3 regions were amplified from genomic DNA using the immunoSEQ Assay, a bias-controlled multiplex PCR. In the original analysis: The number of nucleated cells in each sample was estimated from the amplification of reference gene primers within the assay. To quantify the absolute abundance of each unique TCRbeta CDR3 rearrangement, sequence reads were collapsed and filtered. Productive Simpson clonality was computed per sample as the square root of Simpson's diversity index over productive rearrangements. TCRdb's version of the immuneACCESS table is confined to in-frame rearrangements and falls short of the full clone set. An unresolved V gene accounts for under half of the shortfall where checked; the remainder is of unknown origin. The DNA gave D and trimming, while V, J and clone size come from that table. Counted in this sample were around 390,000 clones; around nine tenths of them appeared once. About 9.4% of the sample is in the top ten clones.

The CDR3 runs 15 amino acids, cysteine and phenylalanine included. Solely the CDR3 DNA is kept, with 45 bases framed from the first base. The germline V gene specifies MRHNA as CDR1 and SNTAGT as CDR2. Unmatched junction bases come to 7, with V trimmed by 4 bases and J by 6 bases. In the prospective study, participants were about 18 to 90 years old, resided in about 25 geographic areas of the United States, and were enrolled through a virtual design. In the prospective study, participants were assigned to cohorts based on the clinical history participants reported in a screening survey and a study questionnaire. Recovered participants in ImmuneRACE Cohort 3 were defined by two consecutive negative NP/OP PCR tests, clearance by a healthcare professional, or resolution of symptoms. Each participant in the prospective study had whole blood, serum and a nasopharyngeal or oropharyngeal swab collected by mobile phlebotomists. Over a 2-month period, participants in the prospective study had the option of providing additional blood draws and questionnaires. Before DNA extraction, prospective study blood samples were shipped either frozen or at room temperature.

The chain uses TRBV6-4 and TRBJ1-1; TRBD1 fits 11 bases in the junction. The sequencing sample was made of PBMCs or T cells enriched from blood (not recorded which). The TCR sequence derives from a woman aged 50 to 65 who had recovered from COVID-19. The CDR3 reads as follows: CASSVEPGQGAEAFF. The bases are TGTGCCAGCAGTGTAGAACCGGGACAGGGGGCTGAAGCTTTCTTT.